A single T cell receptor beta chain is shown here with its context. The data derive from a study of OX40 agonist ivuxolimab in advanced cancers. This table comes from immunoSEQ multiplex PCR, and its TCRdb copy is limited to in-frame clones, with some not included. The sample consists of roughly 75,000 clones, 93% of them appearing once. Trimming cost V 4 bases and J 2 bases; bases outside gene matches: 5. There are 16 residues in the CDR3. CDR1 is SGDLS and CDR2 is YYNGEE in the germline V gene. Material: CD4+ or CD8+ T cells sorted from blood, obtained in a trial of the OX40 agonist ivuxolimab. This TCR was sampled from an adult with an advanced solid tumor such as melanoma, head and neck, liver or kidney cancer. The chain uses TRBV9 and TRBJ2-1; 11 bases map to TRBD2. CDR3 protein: CASSPSSGRTYNEQFF. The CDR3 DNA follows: TGTGCCAGCAGCCCATCTAGCGGGAGGACCTACAATGAGCAGTTCTTC.